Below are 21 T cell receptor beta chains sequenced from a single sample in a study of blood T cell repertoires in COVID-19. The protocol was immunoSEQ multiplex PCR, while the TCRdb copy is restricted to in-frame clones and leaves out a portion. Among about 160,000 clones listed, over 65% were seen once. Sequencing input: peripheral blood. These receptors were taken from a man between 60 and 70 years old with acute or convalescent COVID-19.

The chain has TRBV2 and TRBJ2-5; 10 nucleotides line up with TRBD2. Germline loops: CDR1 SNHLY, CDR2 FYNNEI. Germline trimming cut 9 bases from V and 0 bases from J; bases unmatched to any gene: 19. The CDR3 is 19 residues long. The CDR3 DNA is TGTGCCAGTGAGGAAACTAGCGGGGACCTTTCTCCGTACCAAGAGACCCAGTACTTC. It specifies CASEETSGDLSPYQETQYF.

The CDR3 loop is CASSERGRGNQPQHF. In DNA form, the CDR3 reads TGTGCCAGCAGTGAACGAGGGCGCGGCAATCAGCCCCAGCATTTT. V usage is TRBV2 and J usage is TRBJ1-5; D is unclear. This CDR3 has 15 residues. Trimming took off 2 bases at V and 2 bases at J, with 10 bases between the two ends. Germline-derived CDR1 and CDR2 are SNHLY and FYNNEI.

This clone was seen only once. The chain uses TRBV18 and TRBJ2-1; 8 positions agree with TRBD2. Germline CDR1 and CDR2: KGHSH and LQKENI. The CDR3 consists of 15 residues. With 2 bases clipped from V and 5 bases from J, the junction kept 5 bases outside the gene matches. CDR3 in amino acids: CASSPISGADNEQFF. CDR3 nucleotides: TGTGCCAGCTCACCAATTAGCGGGGCCGACAATGAGCAGTTCTTC.

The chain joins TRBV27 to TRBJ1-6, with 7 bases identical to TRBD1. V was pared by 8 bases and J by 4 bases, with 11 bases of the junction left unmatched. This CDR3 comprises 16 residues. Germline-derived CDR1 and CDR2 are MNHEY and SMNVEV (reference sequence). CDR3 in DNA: TGTGCCAGCCGAAAACGGGACAGCGTTTATAATTCACCCCTCCACTTT. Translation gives CASRKRDSVYNSPLHF.

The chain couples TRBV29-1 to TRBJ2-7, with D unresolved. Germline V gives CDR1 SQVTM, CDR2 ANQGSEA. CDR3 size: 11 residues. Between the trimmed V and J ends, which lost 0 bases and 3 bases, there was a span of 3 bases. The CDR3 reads CSVEESYEQYF. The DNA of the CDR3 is TGCAGCGTTGAAGAGAGCTACGAGCAGTACTTC.

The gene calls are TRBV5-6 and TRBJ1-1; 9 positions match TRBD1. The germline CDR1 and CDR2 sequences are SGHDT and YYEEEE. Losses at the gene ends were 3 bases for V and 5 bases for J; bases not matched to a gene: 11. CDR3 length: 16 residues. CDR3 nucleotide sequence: TGTGCCAGCAGCTCCTACTGGACAGGGGAGGAAACTGAAGCTTTCTTT. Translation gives CASSSYWTGEETEAFF.

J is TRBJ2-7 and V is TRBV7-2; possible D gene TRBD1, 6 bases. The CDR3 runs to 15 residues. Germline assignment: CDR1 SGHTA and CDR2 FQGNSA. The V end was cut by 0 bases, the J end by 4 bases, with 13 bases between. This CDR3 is CASSLAQGTVYEQYF. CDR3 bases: TGTGCCAGCAGCTTAGCACAGGGAACGGTATACGAGCAGTACTTC.

CDR3 loop: CASSHDRVKNIQYF. The CDR3 DNA reads TGCGCCAGCAGCCACGACAGGGTCAAAAACATTCAGTACTTC. The chain employs TRBV5-1 and TRBJ2-4; 7 nucleotides align to TRBD1. V shed 4 bases and J 3 bases; nucleotides not matched to a gene: 4. The CDR3 length is 14 residues. Germline CDR1 is SGHRS and CDR2 is YFSETQ.

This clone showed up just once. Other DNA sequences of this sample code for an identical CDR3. This CDR3 is CASSLQEGETQYF. In nucleotides, the CDR3 is TGTGCCAGCAGCTTGCAGGAAGGCGAGACCCAGTACTTC. The chain joins TRBV7-6 to TRBJ2-5, with D uncertain. The CDR3 sequence is 13 residues long. CDR1 and CDR2 (germline): SGHVS, FNYEAQ. Trimming took 3 bases from V and 5 from J, leaving 10 bases between them.

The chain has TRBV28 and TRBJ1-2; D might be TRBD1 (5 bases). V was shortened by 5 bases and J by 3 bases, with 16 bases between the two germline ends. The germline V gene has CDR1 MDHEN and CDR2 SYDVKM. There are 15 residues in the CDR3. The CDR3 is CASSPHGGEHYGYTF. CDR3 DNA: TGTGCCAGCAGTCCTCATGGGGGGGAGCACTATGGCTACACCTTC.

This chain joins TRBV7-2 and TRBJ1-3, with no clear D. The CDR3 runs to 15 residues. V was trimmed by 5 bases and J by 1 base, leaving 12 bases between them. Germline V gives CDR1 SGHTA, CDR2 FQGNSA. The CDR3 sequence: CASSREVSSGNTIYF. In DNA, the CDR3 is TGTGCCAGCAGCAGAGAGGTCTCTTCTGGAAACACCATATATTTT.

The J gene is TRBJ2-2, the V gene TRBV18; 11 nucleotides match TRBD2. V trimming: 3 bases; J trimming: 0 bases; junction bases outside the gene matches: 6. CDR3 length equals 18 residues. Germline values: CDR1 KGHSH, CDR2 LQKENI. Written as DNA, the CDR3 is TGTGCCAGCTCACCTCTTGGGACTAGCGGTCCGAACACCGGGGAGCTGTTTTTT. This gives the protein CASSPLGTSGPNTGELFF.

CDR3 loop: CASSLSPPSRGIMDGYTF. CDR3 nucleotide sequence: TGTGCCAGTAGTCTGAGCCCCCCCTCACGGGGTATTATGGATGGCTACACCTTC. The rearrangement links TRBV19 to TRBJ1-2; no firm D call. Germline values: CDR1 LNHDA, CDR2 SQIVND (reference sequence). Trimming shortened V by 5 bases and J by 6 bases, and 28 bases separated the two germline ends. The CDR3 length is 18 residues.

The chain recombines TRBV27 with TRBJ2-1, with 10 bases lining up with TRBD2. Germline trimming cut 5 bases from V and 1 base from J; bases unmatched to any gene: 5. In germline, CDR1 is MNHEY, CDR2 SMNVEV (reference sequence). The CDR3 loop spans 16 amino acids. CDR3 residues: CASSPLAGPSYNEQFF. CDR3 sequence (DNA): TGTGCCAGCAGTCCACTAGCGGGACCTTCCTACAATGAGCAGTTCTTC.

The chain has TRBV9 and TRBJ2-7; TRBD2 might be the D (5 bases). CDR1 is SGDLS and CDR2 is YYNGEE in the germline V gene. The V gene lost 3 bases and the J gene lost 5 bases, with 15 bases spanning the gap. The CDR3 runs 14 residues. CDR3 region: CASSGTGRSDEQYF. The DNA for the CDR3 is TGTGCCAGCAGCGGGACGGGGAGAAGCGACGAGCAGTACTTC.

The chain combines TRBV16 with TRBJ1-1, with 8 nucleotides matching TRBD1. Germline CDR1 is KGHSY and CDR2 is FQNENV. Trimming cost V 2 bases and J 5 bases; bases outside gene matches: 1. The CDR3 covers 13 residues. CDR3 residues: CASSQQGATEAFF. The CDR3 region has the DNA TGTGCCAGCAGCCAACAGGGGGCGACTGAAGCTTTCTTT.

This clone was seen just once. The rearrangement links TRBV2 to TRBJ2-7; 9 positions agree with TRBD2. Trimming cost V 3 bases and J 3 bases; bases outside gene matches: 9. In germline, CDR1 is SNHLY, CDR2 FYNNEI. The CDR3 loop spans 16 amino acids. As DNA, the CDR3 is TGTGCCAGCAGTGAGCTGGGTAGCGGGGGAGGCTACGAGCAGTACTTC. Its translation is CASSELGSGGGYEQYF.

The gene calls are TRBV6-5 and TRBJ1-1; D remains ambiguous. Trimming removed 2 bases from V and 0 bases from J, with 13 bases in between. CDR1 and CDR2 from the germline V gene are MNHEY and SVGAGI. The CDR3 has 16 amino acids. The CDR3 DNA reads TGTGCCAGCAGTTACGTGGCAGGTGTATTGAACACTGAAGCTTTCTTT. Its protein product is CASSYVAGVLNTEAFF.

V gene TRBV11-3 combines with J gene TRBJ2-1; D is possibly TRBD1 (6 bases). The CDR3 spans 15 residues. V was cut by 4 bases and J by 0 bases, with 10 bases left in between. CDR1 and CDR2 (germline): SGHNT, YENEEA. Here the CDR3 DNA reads TGTGCCAGCAGCTCCGGACAGAGCTCCTACAATGAGCAGTTCTTC. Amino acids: CASSSGQSSYNEQFF.

Written as DNA, the CDR3 is TGTGCCAGTAGTATAAACGGGATAAGCTCCTACAATGAGCAGTTCTTC. Translation gives CASSINGISSYNEQFF. This sequence joins TRBV19 and TRBJ2-1; TRBD2 might be the D (5 bases). CDR1 and CDR2 from the germline V gene are LNHDA and SQIVND (reference sequence). Trimming took off 2 bases at V and 0 bases at J, with 11 bases between the two ends. The CDR3 length is 16 residues.

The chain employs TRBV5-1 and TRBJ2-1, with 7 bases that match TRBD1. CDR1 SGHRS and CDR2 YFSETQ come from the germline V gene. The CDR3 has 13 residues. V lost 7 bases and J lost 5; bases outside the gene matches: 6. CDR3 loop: CASRPGQNNEQFF. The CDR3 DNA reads TGCGCCAGCCGACCGGGACAGAACAATGAGCAGTTCTTC. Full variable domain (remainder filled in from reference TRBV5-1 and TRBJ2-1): KAGVTQTPRYLIKTRGQQVTLSCSPISGHRSVSWYQQTPGQGLQFLFEYFSETQRNKGNFPGRFSGRQFSNSRSEMNVSTLELGDSALYLCASRPGQNNEQFFGPGTRLTVL.